A selection of T cell receptor beta chains follows, all from one sample in a study of blood T cells in healthy people across ages. TCRdb analysed the 5' RACE reads with MiXCR anew, one entry per CDR3 protein. This sample carries 780,000 or so distinct CDR3 sequences, around a quarter of them seen once, and the ten largest clones take approximately 4%. These data were also filed under a second study, of T cells of mothers and their children.

Sequenced material: blood. The receptors here all came from a boy younger than 18 in good health. Each CDR3 is given with its conserved first and last residue. The D gene is left open where the match is weak. Rows give clone size only sometimes, using once, few, many, or a class for an expanded clone.

D | J | size | V | CDR3 | DNA
NA | TRBJ1-1 | NA | TRBV7-2 | CASSLRWAIRGNTEAFF | TGTGCCAGCAGCTTAAGGTGGGCCATAAGGGGTAACACTGAAGCTTTCTTT
NA | TRBJ2-7 | NA | TRBV5-1 | CASSLANWGGRFYEQYF | TGCGCCAGCAGCTTGGCCAATTGGGGGGGGCGCTTCTATGAGCAGTACTTC
NA | TRBJ2-1 | few | TRBV10-3 | CAISESVGAGLDNEQFF | TGTGCCATCAGTGAGTCGGTAGGGGCAGGGTTGGACAATGAGCAGTTCTTC
NA | TRBJ2-7 | few | TRBV3-1 | CASSPSGGTEQYF | TGTGCCAGCAGCCCCAGCGGAGGGACCGAGCAGTACTTC
NA | TRBJ2-1 | NA | TRBV6-2/TRBV6-3 | CASSLVVDYNEQFF | TGTGCCAGCAGCCTCGTGGTAGACTACAATGAGCAGTTCTTC
NA | TRBJ1-6 | NA | TRBV5-1 | CASSARGFDNSPLHF | TGCGCCAGCAGCGCCAGGGGTTTTGATAATTCACCCCTCCACTTT
TRBD2 | TRBJ2-5 | NA | TRBV7-2 | CASSLTSLAGEEETQYF | TGTGCCAGCAGCTTAACGTCCCTAGCGGGAGAGGAAGAGACCCAGTACTTC
TRBD2 | TRBJ2-4 | NA | TRBV20-1 | CSAGPGLAANIQYF | TGCAGTGCTGGGCCGGGACTAGCGGCAAACATTCAGTACTTC
TRBD1 | TRBJ2-5 | NA | TRBV9 | CASSVTGAQETQYF | TGTGCCAGCAGCGTAACAGGGGCTCAAGAGACCCAGTACTTC
TRBD2 | TRBJ2-1 | NA | TRBV7-2 | CASSPGGGLGYNEQFF | TGTGCCAGCAGCCCTGGGGGGGGTCTCGGCTACAATGAGCAGTTCTTC
TRBD1 | TRBJ1-6 | once | TRBV7-2 | CASSLVRQGEYNSPLHF | TGTGCCAGCAGCTTAGTCCGTCAGGGGGAGTATAATTCACCCCTCCACTTT
NA | TRBJ1-5 | NA | TRBV12-3/TRBV12-4 | CASSGGLRPQHF | TGTGCCAGCAGCGGCGGTCTTCGGCCCCAGCATTTT
NA | TRBJ1-4 | NA | TRBV11-2 | CASSSGVYGKLFF | TGTGCCAGCAGCTCGGGCGTCTATGGAAAACTGTTTTTT
NA | TRBJ2-3 | NA | TRBV6-6 | CASGDGLLTDTQYF | TGTGCCAGCGGAGACGGGCTCCTCACAGATACGCAGTATTTT
NA | TRBJ2-7 | NA | TRBV28 | CASSSFEGGRTYEQYF | TGTGCCAGCAGTTCCTTTGAGGGGGGGCGAACCTACGAGCAGTACTTC
NA | TRBJ2-3 | few | TRBV7-2 | CASSPVILDTQYF | TGTGCCAGCAGCCCGGTTATCTTGGATACGCAGTATTTT
TRBD2 | TRBJ2-1 | few | TRBV20-1 | CSAGLAALNEQFF | TGCAGTGCCGGACTAGCGGCCTTAAATGAGCAGTTCTTC
NA | TRBJ2-3 | NA | TRBV7-2 | CASSLAGVPGTDTQYF | TGTGCCAGCAGCTTAGCTGGCGTACCTGGCACAGATACGCAGTATTTT
NA | TRBJ2-7 | few | TRBV20-1 | CSASGRANYEQYF | TGCAGTGCCAGTGGCAGAGCAAACTACGAGCAGTACTTC
TRBD2 | TRBJ2-1 | NA | TRBV5-1 | CASSLAGGHSGEQFF | TGCGCCAGCAGCTTAGCGGGAGGGCATTCAGGCGAGCAGTTCTTC
NA | TRBJ2-6 | many | TRBV14 | CASSQRTGTSGANVLTF | TGTGCCAGCAGCCAGAGAACAGGGACCTCTGGGGCCAACGTCCTGACTTTC
NA | TRBJ2-1 | NA | TRBV12-3/TRBV12-4 | CASSLAPSNEQFF | TGTGCCAGCAGTTTGGCCCCTAGTAATGAGCAGTTCTTC
NA | TRBJ2-3 | NA | TRBV29-1 | CSVEDPGPTDTQYF | TGCAGCGTTGAAGATCCAGGGCCAACAGATACGCAGTATTTT
NA | TRBJ2-1 | NA | TRBV20-1 | CSARDGGPNEQFF | TGCAGTGCTAGAGATGGGGGGCCCAATGAGCAGTTCTTC
TRBD1 | TRBJ2-7 | NA | TRBV12-3/TRBV12-4 | CASSPSVGTGSHEQYF | TGTGCCAGCAGCCCATCAGTAGGGACAGGGAGCCACGAGCAGTACTTC
NA | TRBJ2-5 | few | TRBV28 | CASSLGGTRGTQYF | TGTGCCAGCAGTCTTGGCGGGACTCGGGGGACCCAGTACTTC
TRBD2 | TRBJ2-5 | few | TRBV28 | CASTAGGETQYF | TGTGCCAGCACAGCGGGAGGGGAGACCCAGTACTTC
NA | TRBJ2-7 | NA | TRBV7-9 | CASSLGGKSYEQYF | TGTGCCAGCAGCTTAGGGGGGAAATCCTACGAGCAGTACTTC
NA | TRBJ2-3 | few | TRBV12-3/TRBV12-4 | CASSFGSTSADTQYF | TGTGCCAGCAGTTTTGGCTCCACCTCCGCAGATACGCAGTATTTT
TRBD1 | TRBJ1-3 | NA | TRBV6-5 | CASHRGSGNTIYF | TGTGCCAGTCACAGGGGCTCTGGAAACACCATATATTTT
NA | TRBJ2-7 | few | TRBV10-3 | CAISDHPQYEQYF | TGTGCCATCAGTGATCATCCTCAATACGAGCAGTACTTC